This TCR beta chain was sequenced in a study of human T cells and chemical hapten exposure (dated by TCRdb to the early 2020s). Context from the whole study: For sensitization, 2% DPC in acetone was applied to a 2 cm by 2 cm area of upper inner arm skin. Blood was sampled from patients pre-sensitization (week 0) and at 2, 6 and about 24 weeks after DPC sensitization. Libraries were combined into a pool for sequencing, and differences in TCR yield between samples came mainly from small differences in library volumes within the pool. Patch testing was performed on the upper back with Finn chambers containing 0.01% DPC, and the patch tests were scored after 6 days according to International Contact Dermatitis Research Group standards. The study tracked peripheral blood TCR repertoire changes in vivo during primary and secondary sensitization to the hapten diphenylcyclopropenone (DPC) in alopecia patients. The patient cohort, mostly female, included alopecia areata with under or over 50% scalp involvement, alopecia totalis and alopecia universalis. For TCR sequencing, blood came from some 31 alopecia patients at anywhere from one to four time points (pre-sensitization, 2, 6 and 24 weeks). Throughout the study period of about 25 weeks, patients also received therapeutic DPC doses to the scalp every week. The research as a whole found: After repeated subsampling, the strength of the expansion versus patch-test correlation and the threshold at which it became significant changed. Compared with pre-sensitization or healthy control sets, expanded TCRs formed significantly more large CDR3 similarity clusters, which is consistent with antigen-driven responses. No change with DPC sensitization was found in the number of TCRs above 1 in 1000 frequency, and no evidence of global repertoire structure alterations was found. All patients had alopecia, a presumed autoimmune disease, so their immune response might differ from that of healthy individuals. The number of PT1 expanded TCRs positively correlated with patch test score, significant at thresholds 8, 16 and 32 but not 4.

This sample's time point label indicates: patch test 1, 2 weeks after DPC sensitization. What this sample's treatment or condition label stands for: therapeutic diphenylcyclopropenone sensitization with weekly scalp DPC. At each patch-test visit, blood was drawn before the patch test was applied. To be eligible, patients had to be aged 18 to 70, diagnosed with alopecia and judged suitable for DPC therapy, while pregnant patients were excluded. Total RNA was extracted from unfractionated whole blood that had been collected in Tempus Blood RNA tubes. The library was made by RACE. Data came from a NextSeq 500. Library preparation attached unique molecular identifiers to individual cDNA molecules for quantitative, reproducible TCR counting. Both TCR alpha and TCR beta chains were sequenced from each blood RNA sample. The authors' pipeline ran thus. The median number of TCRs per sample was around 96,000, ranging from about 20,000 to 700,000. V, J and CDR3 annotation of the TCR reads was performed with the Decombinator software suite. For PS versus PT1 abundance plots, all samples were subsampled to the same number of TCRs (28,000). TCRs were defined as expanded if absent before sensitization and observed at least eight times at the 2-week time point. The public reads were reanalyzed by TCRdb: fastp trimming at Q25, MiXCR alignment, in-frame beta chains only. Each entry is one CDR3 protein sequence, shown with its most common DNA and genes. The V and J calls here are based on TCRdb, not the publication. Counted in this sample were tens of thousands of distinct CDR3 sequences; roughly 7.2% of them appeared once. Clones ranked in the top ten supply about 1.6% of the sample.

About this clonotype: No antigen is known for it. The record has no base qualities; no much larger clone is one base away.

From the cysteine up to the phenylalanine, the CDR3 has a length of 14 residues. Just the 42-base CDR3 DNA is kept, in frame starting at base 1. V loses 4 bases at its end and J loses 0 bases; junction bases beyond the gene matches: 2. The chain is assembled from TRBV12-3 or TRBV12-4 and TRBJ1-2; 7 bases in between match TRBD1. The TCR comes from a woman in her twenties or thirties with alopecia areata. Some clones in this sample may be carry-over from other donors' samples. This sample comprised whole blood, obtained in connection with sensitization to the hapten diphenylcyclopropenone (DPC). CDR3 protein: CASSWGQSNYGYTF. The sequence in DNA is TGTGCCAGCAGTTGGGGACAGTCTAACTATGGCTACACCTTC.